The table lists the clone carrying this T cell receptor beta chain with many counts. Antigen specificity is unknown. Individual TCR cDNA molecules each bore their own unique molecular identifier. TCRdb used MiXCR to reprocess the 5' RACE reads, holding one entry per CDR3 protein. The table includes 20,000 to 25,000 distinct CDR3 sequences, around 6.6% detected once. The source of the sample is a study of spatial heterogeneity in lung cancer. Study-level points and caveats: For expanded intratumoral alpha and beta TCRs, counts tracked tumor mutation counts.

Time point: sample taken at primary tumor resection. Material for sequencing was whole RNA from tumor, nontumor lung or frozen PBMC, left unsorted. Germline V gives CDR1 SGHVS, CDR2 FNYEAQ. The ends were cut back, 5 bases at V and 1 base at J, with 8 bases in the middle. This CDR3 is built from 13 residues. The sample consisted of lung tumor tissue, taken at surgery. The sequence was obtained from a male donor with early-stage non-small cell lung cancer. This rearrangement joins TRBV7-6 to TRBJ2-5; TRBD2 might be the D (6 bases). Here the CDR3 reads CASSRGIQETQYF. The CDR3 DNA sequence: TGTGCCAGCAGCCGCGGGATCCAAGAGACCCAGTACTTC. The full variable domain, its missing parts supplied by reference TRBV7-6 and TRBJ2-5, is GAGVSQSPRYKVTKRGQDVALRCDPISGHVSLYWYRQALGQGPEFLTYFNYEAQQDKSGLPNDRFSAERPEGSISTLTIQRTEQRDSAMYRCASSRGIQETQYFGPGTRLLVL.